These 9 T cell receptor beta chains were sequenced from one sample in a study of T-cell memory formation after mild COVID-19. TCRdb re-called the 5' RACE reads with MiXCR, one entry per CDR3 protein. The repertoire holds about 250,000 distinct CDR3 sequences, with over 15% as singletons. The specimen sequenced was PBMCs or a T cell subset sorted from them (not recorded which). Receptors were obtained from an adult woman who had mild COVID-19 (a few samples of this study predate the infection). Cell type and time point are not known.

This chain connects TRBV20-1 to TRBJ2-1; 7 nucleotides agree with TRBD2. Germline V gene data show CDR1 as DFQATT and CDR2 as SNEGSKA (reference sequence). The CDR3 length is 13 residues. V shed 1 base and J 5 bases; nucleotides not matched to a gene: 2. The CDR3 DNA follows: TGCAGTGCTAGAGGGGACTACCACAATGAGCAGTTCTTC. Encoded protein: CSARGDYHNEQFF.

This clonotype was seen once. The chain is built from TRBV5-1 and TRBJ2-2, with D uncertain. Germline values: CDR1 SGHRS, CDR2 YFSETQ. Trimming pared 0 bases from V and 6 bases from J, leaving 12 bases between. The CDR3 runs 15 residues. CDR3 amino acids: CASSLDVGSPGELFF. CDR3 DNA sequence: TGCGCCAGCAGCTTGGACGTAGGGTCCCCCGGGGAGCTGTTTTTT.

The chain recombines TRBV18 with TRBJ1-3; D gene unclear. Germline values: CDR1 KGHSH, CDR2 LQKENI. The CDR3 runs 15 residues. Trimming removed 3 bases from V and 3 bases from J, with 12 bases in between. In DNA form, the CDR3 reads TGTGCCAGCTCACCCCCCCCGGTGGATGGAAACACCATATATTTT. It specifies CASSPPPVDGNTIYF.

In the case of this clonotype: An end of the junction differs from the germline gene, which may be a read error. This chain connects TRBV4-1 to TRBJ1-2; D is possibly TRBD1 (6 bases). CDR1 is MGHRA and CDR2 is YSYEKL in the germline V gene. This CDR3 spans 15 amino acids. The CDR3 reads CDSSHTGRANYGYTF. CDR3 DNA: TGCGACAGCAGCCATACAGGGAGGGCGAACTATGGCTACACCTTC.

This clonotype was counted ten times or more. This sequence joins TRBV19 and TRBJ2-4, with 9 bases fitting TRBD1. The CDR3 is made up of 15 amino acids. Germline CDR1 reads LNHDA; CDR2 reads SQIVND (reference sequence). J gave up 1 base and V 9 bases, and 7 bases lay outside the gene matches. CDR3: CASRPGTGAKNIQYF. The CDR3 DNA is TGTGCCAGCCGTCCCGGGACAGGGGCCAAAAACATTCAGTACTTC. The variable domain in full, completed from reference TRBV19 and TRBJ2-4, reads DGGITQSPKYLFRKEGQNVTLSCEQNLNHDAMYWYRQDPGQGLRLIYYSQIVNDFQKGDIAEGYSVSREKKESFPLTVTSAQKNPTAFYLCASRPGTGAKNIQYFGAGTRLSVL.

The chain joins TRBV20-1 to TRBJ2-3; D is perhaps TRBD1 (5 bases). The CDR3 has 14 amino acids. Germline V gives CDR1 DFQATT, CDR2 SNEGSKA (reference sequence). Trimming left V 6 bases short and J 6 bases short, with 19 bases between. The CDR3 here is CSARPGAHRDTQYF. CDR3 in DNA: TGCAGTGCCCGACCGGGTGCGCACAGGGATACGCAGTATTTT.

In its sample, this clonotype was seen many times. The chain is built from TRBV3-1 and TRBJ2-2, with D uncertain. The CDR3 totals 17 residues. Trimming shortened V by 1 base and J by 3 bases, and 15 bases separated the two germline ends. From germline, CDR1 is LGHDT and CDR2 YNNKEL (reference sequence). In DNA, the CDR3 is TGTGCCAGCAGCCAAGTAAGTCGCGGCAGTTACACCGGGGAGCTGTTTTTT. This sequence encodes CASSQVSRGSYTGELFF.

Here the CDR3 DNA reads TGCAGCGACCACCGACTAGCGGGAGGATTGGGGGAGCTGTTTTTT. Translation: CSDHRLAGGLGELFF. The chain combines TRBV29-1 with TRBJ2-2, with 13 bases lining up with TRBD2. There are 15 residues in the CDR3. The trim removed 7 bases at V and 8 bases at J, leaving 10 bases unmatched. From germline, CDR1 is SQVTM and CDR2 ANQGSEA.

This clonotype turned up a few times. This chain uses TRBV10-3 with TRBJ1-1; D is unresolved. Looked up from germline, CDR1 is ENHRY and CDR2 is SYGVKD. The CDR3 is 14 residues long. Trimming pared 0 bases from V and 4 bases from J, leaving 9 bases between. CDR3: CAISESGGSTEAFF. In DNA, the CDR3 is TGTGCCATCAGTGAGTCGGGAGGAAGCACTGAAGCTTTCTTT.